This T cell receptor (beta chain) is drawn from a study of blood T cell repertoires in COVID-19. Across the study: Sites across the United States, Italy and Spain contributed samples from acute and convalescent COVID-19. PBMCs, B-cell-depleted T cells, or T cells provided the cDNA or gDNA that made up the material.

During active infection, Seattle patients enrolled and were then monitored through disease. Turning to this clone: The junction shows a germline mismatch at one end, possibly a read error.

Using immunoSEQ multiplex PCR, the repertoire was profiled, and TCRdb retains in-frame clones only, with some absent. The sample records under 150,000 clones, more than 80% being singletons. The TCR originated in a woman between 55 and 75 years old with COVID-19, enrolled during active disease. The sequencing input was peripheral blood.

This chain's CDR3 is CASRVDGPNSPLHF. CDR3 nucleotides: TGTGCCAGCCGCGTCGATGGGCCTAATTCGCCCCTCCACTTT. The V call is TRBV2, the J call TRBJ1-6; D gene uncertain. CDR1 and CDR2 from the germline V gene are SNHLY and FYNNEI. The CDR3 consists of 14 residues.